This TCR beta chain was captured in a study of T cell repertoires in cytomegalovirus infection. Study as a whole: Well-studied HLA-B-restricted epitopes and recently identified HLA-C-restricted epitopes of CMV were both used in the study. CMV infection plus the matching HLA type was flagged by public TCR beta signatures.

The CDR3 extends over 13 amino acids. The germline CDR1 and CDR2 sequences are MNHNS and SASEGT. Deletions cut 5 bases from V and 1 base from J, with 8 bases between. TCRdb analysed the reads with MiXCR anew, one entry per CDR3 protein. The sample includes some 940,000 distinct CDR3 sequences, about a third seen only once; the top ten take 13%. This clonotype has ten or more counts. What it recognizes is unknown. Study-wide results and limits: HLA-C-restricted CMV clonotypes gave the most frequent clonotype in two of eight donors.

The chain has TRBV6-1 and TRBJ1-1; D not resolved. The sequencing here drew on cultured CD8+ T cells from PBMCs, taken from culture after CMV antigen stimulation. The origin of this receptor is a human donor in good health (CMV status not recorded). Some clones in this sample may be carry-over from other donors' samples. The CDR3 reads CASSKGRNTEAFF. The CDR3 nucleotides read TGTGCCAGCAGTAAGGGAAGGAACACTGAAGCTTTCTTT.